The present T cell receptor (beta chain) was sequenced within a study of T cells in women clearing cervical HPV infection. A word on this clone: Read data end 3 residues before the CDR3 end; the end is taken from the germline J gene.

CDR3 length: 12 amino acids. Germline values: CDR1 MDHEN, CDR2 SYDVKM. The data were produced by immunoSEQ multiplex PCR, yet TCRdb's version contains in-frame clones alone and is incomplete. Recorded here are around 37,000 clones; the top ten clones represent 6.4%. MY09/MY11 PCR detected cervical HPV DNA; dot-blot assigned genotypes. The sample taken for sequencing was blood buffy coat. The TCR was taken from a woman between 18 and 70 years old with a cervical HPV16 infection that either progressed to CIN3+ or cleared (not recorded which). The chain links TRBV28 to TRBJ1-2; no definite D call. CDR3 residues: CASSFGRNGYTF. The sequenced part of the CDR3 DNA is TGTGCCAGCAGTTTTGGCAGGAACGGC.